The clone carrying this TCR beta chain occurred once. Its antigen is still unknown. The source of the sample is a study of PD-L1 blockade in urothelial cancer. Findings and caveats of the study: Below-median blood TCR clonality before treatment forecast better survival.

Data came from immunoSEQ multiplex PCR; TCRdb stores just in-frame clones and leaves some out. The repertoire holds roughly 20,000 clones, around 88% seen once, with 3.7% in the top ten. Germline CDR1 reads SQVTM; CDR2 reads ANQGSEA. The CDR3 loop spans 11 amino acids. Losses at the gene ends were 6 bases for V and 6 bases for J; bases not matched to a gene: 1. The receptor's source is a middle-aged man with urothelial cancer. The J gene is TRBJ2-1, the V gene TRBV29-1, with TRBD1 identical over 8 bases. This specimen consisted of PBMCs, obtained around atezolizumab (anti-PD-L1) treatment. CDR3 sequence: CSVDRGNEQFF. The CDR3 region has the DNA TGCAGCGTCGACAGGGGCAATGAGCAGTTCTTC.